The clone carrying this TCR beta chain was seen at least ten times. The data were taken from a study of response to subunit inactivated influenza vaccine. TCRdb passed the RT-PCR reads through MiXCR, listing each CDR3 protein once. This sample yields around 540,000 distinct CDR3 sequences, of which 12% are seen a single time; roughly 10% belongs to the top ten. Germline V gene sequence: CDR1 SNHLY, CDR2 FYNNEI. Trimming removed 6 bases from V and 2 bases from J; junction bases left unmatched: 4. The CDR3 contains 14 residues. The sequencing used PBMCs from blood, collected on the day of vaccination. The TCR comes from a man aged 50-60 years who received an inactivated influenza vaccine. V usage is TRBV2 and J usage is TRBJ2-5; TRBD1 matches at 9 bases. Written as DNA, the CDR3 is TGTGCCAGCAGAGAGGGACAGGGTCAAGAGACCCAGTACTTC. Protein: CASREGQGQETQYF.